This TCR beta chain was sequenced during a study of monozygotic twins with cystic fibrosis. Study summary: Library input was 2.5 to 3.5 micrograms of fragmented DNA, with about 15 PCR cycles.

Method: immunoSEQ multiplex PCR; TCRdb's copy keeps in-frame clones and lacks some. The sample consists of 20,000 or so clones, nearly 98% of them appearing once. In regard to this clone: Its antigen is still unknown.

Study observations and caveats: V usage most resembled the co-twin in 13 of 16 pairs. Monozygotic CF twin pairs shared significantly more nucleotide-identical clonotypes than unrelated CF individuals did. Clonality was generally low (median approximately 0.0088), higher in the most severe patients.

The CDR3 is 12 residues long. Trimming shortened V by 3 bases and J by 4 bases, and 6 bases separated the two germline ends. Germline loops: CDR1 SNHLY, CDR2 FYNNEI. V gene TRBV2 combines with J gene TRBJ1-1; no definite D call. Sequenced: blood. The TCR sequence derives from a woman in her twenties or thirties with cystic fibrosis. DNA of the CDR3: TGTGCCAGCAGTGAGTACAGCACTGAAGCTTTCTTT. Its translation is CASSEYSTEAFF. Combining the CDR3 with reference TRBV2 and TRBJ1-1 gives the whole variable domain EPEVTQTPSHQVTQMGQEVILRCVPISNHLYFYWYRQILGQKVEFLVSFYNNEISEKSEIFDDQFSVERPDGSNFTLKIRSTKLEDSAMYFCASSEYSTEAFFGQGTRLTVV.